The rows below give T cell receptor beta chains drawn from one sample of a study of radiation and T cells in renal cell carcinoma. Produced via immunoSEQ multiplex PCR; TCRdb's table is partial and in-frame only. The sample includes some 50,000 clones, roughly 83% of them seen just once. The sequences come from blood, collected from a patient whose treatment included radiotherapy and nephrectomy. The origin of the receptors is a woman aged 70-85 years with renal cell carcinoma. CDR3s include the opening cysteine and the closing phenylalanine or tryptophan. The D gene is left open where the match is weak. Size is stated for part of the rows, as once, few or many counts, or as a class when the clone is expanded.

abundance,v_gene,j_gene,d_gene,CDR3nt,CDR3aa
once,TRBV4-2,TRBJ1-3,NA,TGTGCCAGCAGCCAAACAGGGTTAGGAAACACCATATATTTT,CASSQTGLGNTIYF
NA,TRBV19,TRBJ2-3,NA,TGTGCCAGTAACTACAGGGTATCGGATACGCAGTATTTT,CASNYRVSDTQYF
NA,TRBV5-8,TRBJ2-1,NA,TGTGCCAGCAGCTTGGCCAGCTCGGGGGCGGGCAATGAGCAGTTCTTC,CASSLASSGAGNEQFF
NA,TRBV6-4,TRBJ1-2,NA,TGTGCCAGCAGTGACGGGACAAGTGGCTACACCTTC,CASSDGTSGYTF
NA,TRBV5-1,TRBJ2-1,TRBD1,TGCGCCAGCAGCTTGGCCCCGGGACAGAGCTCCTACAATGAGCAGTTCTTC,CASSLAPGQSSYNEQFF
NA,TRBV5-6,TRBJ2-5,TRBD2,TGTGCCAGCAGCTGGACTAGCGGGAGTCCCTGGGAGACCCAGTACTTC,CASSWTSGSPWETQYF
NA,TRBV28,TRBJ1-1,NA,TGTGCCAGCAGCCCAGGGTATTTGGCTTTCTTT,CASSPGYLAFF
NA,TRBV9,TRBJ2-2,NA,TGTGCCAGCAGCGTAGCGGGGGCGAACACCGGGGAGCTGTTTTTT,CASSVAGANTGELFF
NA,TRBV11-3,TRBJ1-1,NA,TGTGCCAGCAGCCTAGGGTCAGGAGACACTGAAGCTTTCTTT,CASSLGSGDTEAFF
NA,TRBV7-8,TRBJ2-5,TRBD2,TGTGCCAGCAGCCCGAGGACTAGCGGGAGGGCCCAGGAGACCCAGTACTTC,CASSPRTSGRAQETQYF
NA,TRBV5-1,TRBJ2-2,TRBD1,TGCGCCAGCAGCCCCCAGTGGGACAGAAACACCGGGGAGCTGTTTTTT,CASSPQWDRNTGELFF
few,TRBV19,TRBJ1-5,TRBD1,TGTGCCAGTAGTATAGGAGGGGGCAGTAGGAATCAGCCCCAGCATTTT,CASSIGGGSRNQPQHF
NA,TRBV19,TRBJ2-3,NA,TGTGCCAGTAGTATTTCGGTCAGGGTCTTCACAGATACGCAGTATTTT,CASSISVRVFTDTQYF
NA,TRBV7-8,TRBJ2-3,TRBD1,TGTGCCAGCAGCTTAGCGGCAGGGGGACCAGATACGCAGTATTTT,CASSLAAGGPDTQYF
NA,TRBV27,TRBJ2-2,NA,TGTGCCAGCAGTTTAGCCCACGGGGAGCTGTTTTTT,CASSLAHGELFF
NA,TRBV9,TRBJ1-5,NA,TGTGCCAGCAGCGTAGATGGCAGTAGTCAGCCCCAGCATTTT,CASSVDGSSQPQHF
NA,TRBV14,TRBJ2-2,TRBD1,TGTGCCAGCAGCCACAGGCAGGGGGACACCGGGGAGCTGTTTTTT,CASSHRQGDTGELFF
NA,TRBV18,TRBJ1-6,NA,TGTGCCAGCTCACCACGAGAATCTGATTCACCCCTCCACTTT,CASSPRESDSPLHF
NA,TRBV2,TRBJ2-3,TRBD1,TGTGCCAGCAGTAAACCGGGACAGGGCGCAGATACGCAGTATTTT,CASSKPGQGADTQYF
NA,TRBV5-1,TRBJ2-2,NA,TGCGCCAGCAGCTTACAAGCGAACACCGGGGAGCTGTTTTTT,CASSLQANTGELFF
NA,TRBV27,TRBJ2-1,NA,TGTGCCAGCAGCGTTATGTGGGCGGGTGAGCAGTTCTTC,CASSVMWAGEQFF
once,TRBV6-6,TRBJ1-2,TRBD1,TGTGCCAGCAGTACACAGGGGTCAGACTATGGCTACACCTTC,CASSTQGSDYGYTF
NA,TRBV6-5,TRBJ2-7,NA,TGTGCCAGCAGTCCCACAGAAGGCGGGCAGTACTTC,CASSPTEGGQYF